The 4 T cell receptor beta chains given below trace back to one sample, sequenced in a study of shared clonotypes between healthy human individuals. Assay: immunoSEQ multiplex PCR; the TCRdb copy retains only in-frame clones and omits some. In the table there are about 2 million clones, over 85% of which are singletons. Naive CD8 cells lacked CD45RO, underwent positive selection for CCR7 and left out terminally differentiated effector memory CD45RA+ cells. The sequenced sample was naive CD8+ T cells sorted from blood. The source is a man between 18 and 35 years old in good health.

This sequence joins TRBV19 and TRBJ2-7; 13 bases are a match to TRBD2. CDR3 length: 16 amino acids. The V gene end was trimmed by 1 base and the J gene end by 5 bases; junction bases not matched to a gene: 5. The germline gives CDR1 LNHDA, CDR2 SQIVND (reference sequence). The CDR3, as DNA: TGTGCCAGTAGTATAGTAGGACTAGCGGGAGAAAACGAGCAGTACTTC. This gives the protein CASSIVGLAGENEQYF.

The chain combines TRBV6-5 with TRBJ2-5; D is unclear. The end of the DNA fits TRBJ2-7 better, so the J call may be wrong. The CDR3 contains 12 residues. Germline values: CDR1 MNHEY, CDR2 SVGAGI. The CDR3 DNA follows: TGTGCCAGCTTTGATAGACCCTACGAGCAGTACTTC. This sequence encodes CASFDRPYEQYF.

This chain uses TRBV6-5 with TRBJ2-1; TRBD2 matches 11 bases. The V and J ends lost 5 bases and 8 bases, in that order; junction bases with no gene match: 8. The CDR3 is made up of 15 amino acids. CDR1 and CDR2 from the germline V gene are MNHEY and SVGAGI. CDR3 nucleotide sequence: TGTGCCAGCAGTATCCTAGCGGGGGGCCTAGATGAGCAGTTCTTC. This translates into CASSILAGGLDEQFF.

Notes on this clone: Other DNA variants within this sample encode the same CDR3. CDR3 in amino acids: CAWSVLSEQFF. The CDR3 DNA reads TGTGCCTGGAGTGTTCTTAGTGAGCAGTTCTTC. The V call is TRBV30, the J call TRBJ2-1; D is ambiguous. The CDR3 sequence is 11 residues long. Germline loops: CDR1 GTSNPN, CDR2 SVGIG (reference sequence). Trimming shortened V by 0 bases and J by 9 bases, and 6 bases separated the two germline ends.